These T cell receptor beta chains were read from a single sample in a study of response to subunit inactivated influenza vaccine. Using its own MiXCR run on the RT-PCR reads, TCRdb lists one record per CDR3 protein. This sample has more than 700,000 distinct CDR3 sequences, with 20% to 25% found just once. The source material was PBMCs from blood, sampled 5 to 6 days after vaccination. Receptors were obtained from a man in his fifties or sixties who received an inactivated influenza vaccine. Each CDR3 is given with its conserved first and last residue. The D gene is left open where the match is weak. Clone size is not always given. Where it is, it says once, few, many or a class for expanded clones.

v_call	j_call	d_call	clone_size	cdr3_nt	cdr3_aa
TRBV2	TRBJ2-3	.	.	TGTGCCAGCAGTTTCGGACAAGCTACGCAGTATTTT	CASSFGQATQYF
TRBV7-9	TRBJ1-1	TRBD1	.	TGTGCCAGCAGCTTACCGGGACAGATGGCTGAAGCTTTCTTT	CASSLPGQMAEAFF
TRBV28	TRBJ2-2	.	once	TGTGCCACACGGGATTACACCGGGGAGCTGTTTTTT	CATRDYTGELFF
TRBV6-2/TRBV6-3	TRBJ2-1	TRBD2	.	TGTGCCAGCAGCCCGGGACTAGCGGGGCTACGGGGGTATTCGCAGTTCTTC	CASSPGLAGLRGYSQFF
TRBV15	TRBJ2-3	.	many	TGTGCCACCAGCAGAGACCCCGGGAAGAGCACAGATACGCAGTATTTT	CATSRDPGKSTDTQYF
TRBV6-1	TRBJ2-7	TRBD1	.	TGTGCCAGCAGTCCCTCCGGGACAGGGGTTCCATACGAGCAGTACTTC	CASSPSGTGVPYEQYF
TRBV28	TRBJ2-2	TRBD1	.	TGTGCCAGCAGGTCCGGGACAGACTCCCTTACCGGGGAGCTGTTTTTT	CASRSGTDSLTGELFF
TRBV7-9	TRBJ2-7	TRBD1	few	TGTGCCAGCAGCCAAGGGACAGCTACCTACGAGCAGTACTTC	CASSQGTATYEQYF
TRBV11-1	TRBJ2-5	.	.	TGTGCCAGCAGCTTTCGGGGGCCGAGCGTTTTGTACCAAGAGACCCAGTACTTC	CASSFRGPSVLYQETQYF
TRBV29-1	TRBJ2-2	.	.	TGCAGCGTTCTGAGGGACGGCACCGGGGAGCTGTTTTTT	CSVLRDGTGELFF
TRBV7-2	TRBJ2-5	.	.	TGTGCCAGCAGTTCGTGGGGGAAAGAGACCCAGTACTTC	CASSSWGKETQYF
TRBV5-1	TRBJ2-5	.	.	TGCGCCAGCAGCTTGCCAGAGGGAGAGACCCAGTACTTC	CASSLPEGETQYF
TRBV15	TRBJ2-7	.	.	TGTGCCACCAGCAGAGATGGACCGGAATGGGGCGAGCAGTACTTC	CATSRDGPEWGEQYF
TRBV11-2	TRBJ2-1	.	many	TGTGCCAGCAGCTTGGTAGCGTCAGTCTCCTACAATGAGCAGTTCTTC	CASSLVASVSYNEQFF
TRBV5-1	TRBJ1-1	.	.	TGCGCCAGCAGCTTGGACGGGGGAAGGAGAACTGAAGCTTTCTTT	CASSLDGGRRTEAFF
TRBV5-1	TRBJ1-1	TRBD1	.	TGCGCCAGCAGCTTTCCTACAGGGGGAAACACTGAAGCTTTCTTT	CASSFPTGGNTEAFF
TRBV10-3	TRBJ2-2	.	.	TGTGCCATCAGCCGGGACACCGGGGAGCTGTTTTTT	CAISRDTGELFF
TRBV5-1	TRBJ2-7	.	.	TGCGCCAGCAGCTTAACAGGTACTTGGCAGTACTTC	CASSLTGTWQYF
TRBV24-1	TRBJ2-1	.	.	TGTGCCACCAGTGATTCTTCAGGAAACTACAATGAGCAGTTCTTC	CATSDSSGNYNEQFF
TRBV11-2	TRBJ2-1	.	.	TGTGCCAGCAGCTTTGGGCATGGCTACAATGAGCAGTTCTTC	CASSFGHGYNEQFF
TRBV10-3	TRBJ2-3	TRBD2	.	TGTGCCATCAGTCCCCGGAGGACTAGCGGGGGGGGCACAGATACGCAGTATTTT	CAISPRRTSGGGTDTQYF
TRBV12-3/TRBV12-4	TRBJ1-1	TRBD1	.	TGTGCCAGCAGTTTAGGGGACAGGGGAAACACTGAAGCTTTCTTT	CASSLGDRGNTEAFF
TRBV5-6	TRBJ2-3	.	.	TGTGCCAGCAGCCTCCTGCTAGACTCGGACACAGATACGCAGTATTTT	CASSLLLDSDTDTQYF
TRBV30	TRBJ1-2	.	.	TGTGCCTGGAGTACAGAAGTGGGCTATGGCTACACCTTC	CAWSTEVGYGYTF
TRBV14	TRBJ2-2	.	few	TGTGCCAGCAGCCCAGCACACGTCACCGGGGAGCTGTTTTTT	CASSPAHVTGELFF
TRBV12-3/TRBV12-4	TRBJ2-1	.	.	TGTGCCAGCAGTTTAGGGCCCGGGAGATACAATGAGCAGTTCTTC	CASSLGPGRYNEQFF
TRBV20-1	TRBJ1-2	TRBD1	.	TGCAGTGCTATGGGACAGGAAAATGGCTACACCTTC	CSAMGQENGYTF
TRBV5-1	TRBJ2-6	.	few	TGCGCCAGCAGCTTGGCCTTGGGGAGCGCCAACGTCCTGACTTTC	CASSLALGSANVLTF
TRBV20-1	TRBJ1-4	.	few	TGCAGTGCTCTCGGGCAGGGAGGTGAAAAACTGTTTTTT	CSALGQGGEKLFF
TRBV20-1	TRBJ2-5	.	few	TGCAGTGCTAGAGTAATGGAGACCCAGTACTTC	CSARVMETQYF
TRBV12-3/TRBV12-4	TRBJ2-2	TRBD2	many	TGTGCCAGCAGTACTTGGACTAGCGGGAGTCCCGGGGAGCTGTTTTTT	CASSTWTSGSPGELFF
TRBV6-2/TRBV6-3	TRBJ1-1	.	few	TGTGCCACTACAGGCTACACTGAAGCTTTCTTT	CATTGYTEAFF
TRBV7-2	TRBJ2-2	.	few	TGTGCCAGCAGCTTGGTCGGGGGCCCGAACACCGGGGAGCTGTTTTTT	CASSLVGGPNTGELFF
TRBV5-6	TRBJ2-3	TRBD2	many	TGTGCCAGCAGCTGGACGGCGGGGGGGCGCACAGATACGCAGTATTTT	CASSWTAGGRTDTQYF
TRBV5-5	TRBJ2-1	.	few	TGTGCCAGCAGCTCCGGACTCGCTCGGGAGTTC	CASSSGLAREF
TRBV10-3	TRBJ2-5	.	many	TGTGCCATCAGTGAGTCGACGGGGGAGACCCAGTACTTC	CAISESTGETQYF
TRBV20-1	TRBJ1-1	TRBD1	.	TGCAGTGCTAGAGATAAACAGGGGGCTTTCTTT	CSARDKQGAFF
TRBV29-1	TRBJ2-7	TRBD1	.	TGCAGCGTTTCAACCCAGCGAAGGACAGGCGGGCAGTACTTC	CSVSTQRRTGGQYF
TRBV20-1	TRBJ1-1	TRBD1	few	TGCAGTGCGGAGAACAGGGGGCGGGGGACTGAAGCTTTCTTT	CSAENRGRGTEAFF
TRBV7-2	TRBJ2-7	.	few	TGTGCCAGCAGCTTAAGGCAGGTTCTTCGCTCCTACGAGCAGTACTTC	CASSLRQVLRSYEQYF
TRBV12-3/TRBV12-4	TRBJ1-2	.	few	TGTGCCAGCACCATTAGGCGGCAGACCTATGGCTACACCTTC	CASTIRRQTYGYTF
TRBV20-1	TRBJ1-3	.	.	TGCAGTGCTATACACAACTCTGGAAACACCATATATTTT	CSAIHNSGNTIYF
TRBV20-1	TRBJ2-1	.	.	TGCAGTGCTAGAGGGGGCGATGAGCAGTTCTTC	CSARGGDEQFF
TRBV5-1	TRBJ1-3	.	many	TGCGCCAGCAGCTTGGGGCCAGCTTTCTATGGAAACACCATATATTTT	CASSLGPAFYGNTIYF
TRBV20-1	TRBJ2-1	TRBD2	.	TGCAGTGCCAGAGGCCTAGCGGGGAGGTACAATGAGCAGTTCTTC	CSARGLAGRYNEQFF
TRBV20-1	TRBJ2-3	TRBD1	.	TGCAGTGCTAGAAAGGGGGCAAGGGCAGATACGCAGTATTTT	CSARKGARADTQYF
TRBV5-1	TRBJ2-7	.	.	TGCGCCAGCAGCTCCTCTAGCTTCGAGCAGTACTTC	CASSSSSFEQYF
TRBV30	TRBJ2-1	.	.	TGTGCCTGGAGTGTAGGTTCCGTCATGAGCTCCTACAATGAGCAGTTCTTC	CAWSVGSVMSSYNEQFF
TRBV6-2/TRBV6-3	TRBJ2-1	.	.	TGTGCCAGCAGGGGACGAAGGCTCACCTACAATGAGCAGTTCTTC	CASRGRRLTYNEQFF
TRBV20-1	TRBJ1-4	TRBD1	.	TGCAGTGCTAGGGCAGGGGGATTCACAACTAATGAAAAACTGTTTTTT	CSARAGGFTTNEKLFF
TRBV5-1	TRBJ2-5	.	.	TGCGCCAGCAGCTTGTGGGGGGGCACCGAGACCCAGTACTTC	CASSLWGGTETQYF
TRBV4-1	TRBJ1-2	TRBD1	few	TGCGCCAGCAGCCAGGCAGGGGGGGGGCCCTATGGCTACACCTTC	CASSQAGGGPYGYTF